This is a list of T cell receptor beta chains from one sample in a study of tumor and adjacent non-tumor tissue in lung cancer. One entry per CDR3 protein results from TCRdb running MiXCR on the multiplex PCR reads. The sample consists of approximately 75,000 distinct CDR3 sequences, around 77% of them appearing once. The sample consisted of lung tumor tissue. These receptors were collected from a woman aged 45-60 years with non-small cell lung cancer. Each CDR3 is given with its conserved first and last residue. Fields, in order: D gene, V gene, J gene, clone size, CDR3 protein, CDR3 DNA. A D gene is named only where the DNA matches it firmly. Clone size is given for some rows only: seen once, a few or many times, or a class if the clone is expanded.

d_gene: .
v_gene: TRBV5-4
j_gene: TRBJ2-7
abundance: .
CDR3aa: CASSLGPDSSYEQYF
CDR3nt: TGCGCCAGCAGCTTGGGCCCGGATAGCTCCTACGAGCAGTACTTC

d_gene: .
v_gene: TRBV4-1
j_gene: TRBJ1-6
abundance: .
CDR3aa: CISGGTPLHF
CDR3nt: TGCATCAGCGGCGGGACACCCCTCCACTTT

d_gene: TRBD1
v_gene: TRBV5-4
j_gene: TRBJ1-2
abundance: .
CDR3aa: CASSFIRQGRTYGYTF
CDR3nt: TGTGCCAGCAGCTTTATACGACAGGGGAGGACTTATGGCTACACCTTC

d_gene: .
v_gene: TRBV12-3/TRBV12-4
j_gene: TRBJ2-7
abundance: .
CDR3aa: CASNVGYSYEHYF
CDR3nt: TGTGCCAGCAATGTAGGGTACTCCTACGAGCATTACTTC

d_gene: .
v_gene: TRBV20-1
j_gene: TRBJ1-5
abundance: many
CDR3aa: CSASGRGGRVGQPQHF
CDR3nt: TGCAGTGCTAGTGGCCGTGGCGGAAGGGTAGGGCAGCCCCAGCATTTT

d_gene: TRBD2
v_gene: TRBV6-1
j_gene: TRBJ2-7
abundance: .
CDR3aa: CASSEHVRTSGVKQYF
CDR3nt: TGTGCCAGCAGTGAACATGTTAGGACTAGCGGGGTCAAGCAGTACTTC

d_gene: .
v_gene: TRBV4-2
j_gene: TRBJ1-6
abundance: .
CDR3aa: CASKPRHGDNSPLHF
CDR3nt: TGTGCCAGCAAACCACGACACGGAGATAATTCACCCCTTCACTTC

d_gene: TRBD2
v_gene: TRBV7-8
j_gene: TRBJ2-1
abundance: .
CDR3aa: CTSRPGLEGYRVDEQFF
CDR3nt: TGTACCAGCCGCCCCGGACTAGAGGGATACCGGGTCGATGAGCAGTTCTTC

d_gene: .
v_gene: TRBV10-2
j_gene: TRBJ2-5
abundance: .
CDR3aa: CAGSELEHETQYF
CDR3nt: TGCGCCGGTAGTGAGCTGGAGCACGAGACCCAGTACTTC

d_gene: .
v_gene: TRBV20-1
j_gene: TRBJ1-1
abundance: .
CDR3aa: CSASRCRVNTEAFF
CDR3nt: TGCAGTGCTAGTCGGTGCAGGGTGAACACTGAAGCTTTCTTT

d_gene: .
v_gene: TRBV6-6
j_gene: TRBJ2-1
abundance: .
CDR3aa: CDNSYGAVEQFF
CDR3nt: TGTGACAACAGTTACGGGGCTGTTGAGCAGTTCTTC

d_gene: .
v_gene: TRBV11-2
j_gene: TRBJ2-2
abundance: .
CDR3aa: CACSLEPGTGELFF
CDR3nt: TGCGCCTGCAGCTTAGAACCAGGAACCGGGGAGCTGTTTTTT

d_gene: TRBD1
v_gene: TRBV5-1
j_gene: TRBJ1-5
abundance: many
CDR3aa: CASSPTGAMNQPQHF
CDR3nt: TGCGCCAGCAGCCCTACAGGGGCTATGAATCAGCCCCAGCATTTT

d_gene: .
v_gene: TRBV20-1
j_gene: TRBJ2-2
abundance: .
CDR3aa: CSASQHPRGNTGELFF
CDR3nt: TGCAGTGCTAGCCAGCACCCCAGGGGGAACACCGGGGAGCTGTTTTTT

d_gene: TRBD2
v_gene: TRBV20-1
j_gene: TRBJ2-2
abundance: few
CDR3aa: CSSRDSGRGDTGELFF
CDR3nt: TGCAGTTCAAGGGATAGCGGGAGAGGGGACACCGGGGAGCTGTTTTTT

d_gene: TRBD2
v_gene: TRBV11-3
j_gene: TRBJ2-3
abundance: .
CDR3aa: CASCLGWRESADRHYF
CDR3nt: TGTGCCAGCTGCTTAGGATGGCGGGAGAGTGCAGATAGGCATTATTTT

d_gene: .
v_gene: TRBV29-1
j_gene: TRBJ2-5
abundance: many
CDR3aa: CSVELATYQETQYF
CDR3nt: TGCAGCGTTGAGCTTGCGACGTACCAAGAGACCCAGTACTTC

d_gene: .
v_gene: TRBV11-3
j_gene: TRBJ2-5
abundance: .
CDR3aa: CASSYTSQETQHF
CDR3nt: TGTGCCAGTAGCTATACTAGCCAAGAGACCCAGCACTTC

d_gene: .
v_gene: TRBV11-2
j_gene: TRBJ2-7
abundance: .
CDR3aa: CASSFGSGDNEQYF
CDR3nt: TGTGCCAGCAGCTTTGGCAGTGGTGACAATGAGCAGTACTTC

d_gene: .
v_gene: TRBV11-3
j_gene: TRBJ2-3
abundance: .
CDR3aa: CANNLTGTDTQCF
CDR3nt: TGTGCCAACAATTTAACCGGCACAGATACGCAGTGTTTT

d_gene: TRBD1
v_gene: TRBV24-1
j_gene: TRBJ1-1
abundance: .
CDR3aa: CATSTGQGHTEAFF
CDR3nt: TGTGCCACCAGTACGGGACAGGGACACACTGAAGCTTTCTTT

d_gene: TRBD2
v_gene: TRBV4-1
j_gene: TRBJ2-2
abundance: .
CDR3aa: CASSHATSGSGNTGELFF
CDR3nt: TGCGCCAGCAGCCACGCGACTAGCGGGAGCGGGAACACCGGGGAGCTGTTTTTC

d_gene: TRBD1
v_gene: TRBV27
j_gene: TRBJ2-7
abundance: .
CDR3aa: CASRWTGGYDQYF
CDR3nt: TGTGCCAGCAGATGGACAGGGGGCTACGATCAGTACTTC

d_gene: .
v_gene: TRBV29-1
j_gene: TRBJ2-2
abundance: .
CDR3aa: CSARLSLTNTEELFF
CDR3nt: TGCAGTGCTCGTCTCTCTCTCACGAACACCGAGGAGCTGTTTTTT

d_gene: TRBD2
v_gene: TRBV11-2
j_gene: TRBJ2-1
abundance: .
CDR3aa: CASSPGGLAGAGEHSF
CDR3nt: TGTGCCAGCAGCCCAGGGGGGCTAGCGGGAGCAGGTGAGCACTCCTTC

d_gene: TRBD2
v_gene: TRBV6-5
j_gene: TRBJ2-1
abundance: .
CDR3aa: CASYEAGECYNEQFF
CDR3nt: TGTGCCAGTTATGAAGCGGGAGAATGCTACAATGAGCAGTTCTTC

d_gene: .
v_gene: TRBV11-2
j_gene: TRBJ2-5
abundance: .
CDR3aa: CASSLDEVQETQYF
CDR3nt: TGTGCTAGCAGCTTAGACGAAGTTCAAGAGACCCAGTACTTC

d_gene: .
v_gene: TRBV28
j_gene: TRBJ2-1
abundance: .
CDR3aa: CASHYQWGRGNNEQLF
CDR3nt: .